This T cell receptor beta chain was recorded in a study of T cell changes during pregnancy in multiple sclerosis. Profiled with immunoSEQ multiplex PCR; TCRdb holds only in-frame clones, not every one. The sample lists some 10,000 clones; around 89% were seen once. The material was CD8+ T cells from peripheral blood mononuclear cells, obtained in the first trimester of pregnancy. The clonotype originates from a female donor in good health, enrolled as a control in a pregnancy study.

The CDR3 here is CASSPDRSHSGNTIYF. In DNA form, the CDR3 reads TGTGCCAGCAGCCCCGACAGGAGTCACTCTGGAAACACCATATATTTT. The J gene is TRBJ1-3, the V gene TRBV9; weak D call: TRBD1 (6 bases). The germline V gene encodes CDR1 SGDLS and CDR2 YYNGEE. Trimming stripped 4 bases from V and 0 bases from J, with 14 bases between. This CDR3 is built from 16 residues.